This paragraph covers one TCR beta chain sequence. Its antigen remains unknown. The CDR3 consists of 12 residues. Trimming cost V 5 bases and J 5 bases, with 10 bases left between them. Germline CDR1 reads SGHTA; CDR2 reads FQGTGA. The record originates from a study of T cell repertoires in cytomegalovirus infection. Study-wide background: Used in the study were CMV epitopes, some recently identified and HLA-C-restricted, others well-studied and HLA-B-restricted. In public TCR beta signatures, there were indications of both CMV infection and matching HLA type.

Overall study results and limits: The cumulative frequency of public TCR beta families distinguished individuals who carried CMV together with the relevant HLA. Dominant in the ex vivo response were TCR beta clonotypes restricted by HLA-C and specific for CMV.

TCRdb used MiXCR to reprocess the reads, holding one entry per CDR3 protein. The sample records some 920,000 distinct CDR3 sequences, around 31% being singletons. This clonotype was obtained from a human donor in good health (CMV status not recorded). Some clones in this sample may be carry-over from other donors' samples. The genes are TRBV7-3 and TRBJ2-7, with D perhaps matching TRBD1 (5 bases). The sample in question was cultured CD8+ T cells from PBMCs, obtained from culture after CMV antigen stimulation. This chain's CDR3 is CASSRQGHEQYF. Here the CDR3 DNA reads TGTGCCAGCAGCCGTCAGGGCCACGAGCAGTACTTC.